This T cell receptor beta chain was sequenced in a study of shared clonotypes between healthy human individuals. Whole-study results and caveats: The authors sampled blood alone, and tissue repertoires likely differ. Generation probability values for non-shared clonotypes were lower than those for clonotypes shared by all four donors.

Over several immunoSEQ plates, each subset's genomic DNA was distributed in even portions. Measured with immunoSEQ multiplex PCR; TCRdb has only the in-frame clones, and not every one. The table has around 2.5 million clones, roughly 93% seen once; the top ten hold 0.36%. Into CD45RA+ naive and CD45RA-negative memory subsets, the CD4+ cells were split. About this clone: Antigen: not known. Compared with germline, one end of the junction differs, possibly owing to a read error.

Germline V lookup: CDR1 MNHEY, CDR2 SVGAGI. There are 11 residues in the CDR3. The clonotype was recovered from a young man in good health. Some clones in this sample may be carry-over from other donors' samples. The specimen sequenced was naive CD4+ T cells from PBMCs. Regarding subset: CD45RA+ positively selected. This sequence joins TRBV6-5 and TRBJ1-2, with unresolved D. CDR3 protein: CASSFNDGYTF. CDR3 DNA sequence: TGTGCCAGCAGTTTTAACGATGGCTACACCTTC.